The clone carrying this TCR beta chain has a single count. Its matching antigen is unknown. The CDR3 spans 15 residues. Germline V gene sequence: CDR1 SEHNR, CDR2 FQNEAQ (reference sequence). Trimming cost V 5 bases and J 3 bases; bases outside gene matches: 2. A split of CD4+ cells into CD45RA+ naive and CD45RA-negative memory subsets was performed. Data came from immunoSEQ multiplex PCR; TCRdb stores just in-frame clones and leaves some out. The repertoire holds about 1.5 million clones, with 98% as singletons. The entry originates in a study of shared clonotypes between healthy human individuals. On the study more broadly: Ranging from 18 to 49 in age, donors were two women and three men.

Whole-study results and caveats: Deeper or shallower sequencing was expected to change how clonotypes are shared among donors. Naive subsets, compared against memory subsets, generally had larger estimated richness values.

The V call is TRBV7-9, the J call TRBJ2-1; TRBD2 agrees at 12 bases. This sequence was found in a man aged 25-45 years in good health. The sequenced sample consisted of naive CD4+ T cells sorted from blood. Subset given: CD45RA+ positively selected. The CDR3 nucleotides are TGTGCCAGCAGCGAGACTAGCGGGAGCTACAATGAGCAGTTCTTC. It specifies CASSETSGSYNEQFF.